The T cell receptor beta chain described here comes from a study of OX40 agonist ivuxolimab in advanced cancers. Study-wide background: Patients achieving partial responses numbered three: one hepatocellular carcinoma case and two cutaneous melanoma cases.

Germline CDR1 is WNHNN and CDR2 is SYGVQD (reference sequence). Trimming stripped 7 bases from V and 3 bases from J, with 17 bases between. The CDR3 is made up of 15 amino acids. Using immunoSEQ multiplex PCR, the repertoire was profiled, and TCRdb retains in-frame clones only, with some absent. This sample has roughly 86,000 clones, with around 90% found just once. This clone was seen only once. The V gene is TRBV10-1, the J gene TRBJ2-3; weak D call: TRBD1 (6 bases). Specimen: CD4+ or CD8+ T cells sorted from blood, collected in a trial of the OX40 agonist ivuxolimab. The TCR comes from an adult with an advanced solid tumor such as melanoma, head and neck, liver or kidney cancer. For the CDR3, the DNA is TGCGCCAGCACCTGGAGAGGGGGAGTAACAGATACGCAGTATTTT. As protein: CASTWRGGVTDTQYF.